This TCR beta chain is drawn from a study of blood T cell repertoires in COVID-19. Assay used: immunoSEQ multiplex PCR; TCRdb lists only in-frame clones, some missing. The data contain about 140,000 clones, 87% of them singletons. V was trimmed by 0 bases and J by 2 bases, leaving 4 bases between them. This CDR3 comprises 14 residues. Germline V CDR1 and CDR2: SGHAT, FQNNGV. About this clone: This CDR3 is also generated by other DNA sequences in the sample.

Source material: peripheral blood. The rearrangement joins TRBV11-2 to TRBJ2-2; no firm D call. This sequence originates from a woman aged 40 to 50 with acute or convalescent COVID-19. The CDR3 sequence: CASSLDRNTGELFF. Written as DNA, the CDR3 is TGTGCCAGCAGCTTAGATAGAAACACCGGGGAGCTGTTTTTT. Full variable domain (outside the CDR3, taken from reference TRBV11-2 and TRBJ2-2): EAGVAQSPRYKIIEKRQSVAFWCNPISGHATLYWYQQILGQGPKLLIQFQNNGVVDDSQLPKDRFSAERLKGVDSTLKIQPAKLEDSAVYLCASSLDRNTGELFFGEGSRLTVL.